This entry lists 32 T cell receptor beta chains sequenced from one sample in a study of blood T cell repertoires in COVID-19. Measured with immunoSEQ multiplex PCR; TCRdb has only the in-frame clones, and not every one. The sample carries about 200,000 clones, approximately 85% recorded once. The sample comprised PBMCs or T cells enriched from blood (not recorded which). All receptors come from a man aged 35 to 55 with acute COVID-19.

In this sample, this clone turned up many times. This sequence joins TRBV28 and TRBJ2-2; 9 bases are a match to TRBD1. There are 19 residues in the CDR3. The trim removed 4 bases at V and 4 bases at J, leaving 16 bases unmatched. From germline, CDR1 is MDHEN and CDR2 SYDVKM. The DNA of the CDR3 is TGTGCCAGCAGTTGCGTTTTCGGGACAGGGAAAATGTGCACCGGGGAGCTGTTTTTT. Protein: CASSCVFGTGKMCTGELFF.

The CDR3 spells CASRQTGTGELFF. Here the CDR3 DNA reads TGTGCCAGCAGGCAGACTGGGACCGGGGAGCTGTTTTTT. This sequence joins TRBV12-3 or TRBV12-4 and TRBJ2-2; D unclear. This CDR3 comprises 13 residues. Deletions cut 6 bases from V and 5 bases from J, with 10 bases between.

This clone was seen a single time. V usage is TRBV27 and J usage is TRBJ1-2; D is undetermined. V was shortened by 4 bases and J by 6 bases, with 12 bases between the two germline ends. The CDR3 is 13 amino acids. The V gene's germline CDR1 is MNHEY and CDR2 SMNVEV (reference sequence). The CDR3 DNA is TGTGCCAGCAGTTATCGAGGCGCCCATGGCTACACCTTC. Translating gives CASSYRGAHGYTF.

The rearrangement uses TRBV12-3 or TRBV12-4 and TRBJ2-2; no firm D call. Trimming left V 6 bases short and J 0 bases short, with 5 bases between. The CDR3 covers 13 residues. The CDR3 nucleotides are TGTGCCAGCAGACTGACGAACACCGGGGAGCTGTTTTTT. This gives the protein CASRLTNTGELFF.

The chain joins TRBV19 to TRBJ2-1, with TRBD2 matching 8 bases. The CDR3 consists of 14 residues. CDR1 is LNHDA and CDR2 is SQIVND in the germline V gene (reference sequence). V lost 6 bases to trimming and J lost 7 bases; unmatched junction nucleotides: 8. DNA for the CDR3: TGTGCCAGTAGGACGACTAGCGTGGGAAATGAGCAGTTCTTC. Protein sequence: CASRTTSVGNEQFF.

The chain has TRBV7-6 and TRBJ1-1; D not resolved. This CDR3 comprises 15 residues. V dropped 1 base and J dropped 4 bases, with 13 bases sitting between them. From germline, CDR1 is SGHVS and CDR2 FNYEAQ. The CDR3 protein is CASSLERLVGTEAFF. CDR3 sequence (DNA): TGTGCCAGCAGCTTAGAGAGACTAGTGGGCACTGAAGCTTTCTTT.

This chain links TRBV2 with TRBJ2-2; 8 bases are a match to TRBD1. The length of the CDR3 is 14 residues. Trimming took 6 bases from V and 6 from J; bases not matched to a gene: 6. The germline gives CDR1 SNHLY, CDR2 FYNNEI. CDR3 bases: TGTGCCAGCAGACCCGGGACAGGTTCCGGGGAGCTGTTTTTT. Translating gives CASRPGTGSGELFF.

The chain carries TRBV2 and TRBJ1-2; D is undetermined. Trimming stripped 4 bases from V and 8 bases from J, with 8 bases between. Germline CDR1 is SNHLY and CDR2 is FYNNEI. The CDR3 is 11 amino acids. The chain's CDR3 is CASSVSRGYTF. The CDR3 DNA is TGTGCCAGCAGTGTTAGCCGAGGCTACACCTTC.

The rearrangement joins TRBV9 to TRBJ2-3; 9 bases are a match to TRBD2. In germline, CDR1 is SGDLS, CDR2 YYNGEE. Losses at the gene ends were 4 bases for V and 6 bases for J; bases not matched to a gene: 12. This CDR3 comprises 16 residues. The chain's CDR3 is CASSPLAGSSTDTQYF. As DNA, the CDR3 is TGTGCCAGCAGCCCTCTAGCGGGAAGCTCGACGGATACGCAGTATTTT.

This clone was seen more than once but under ten times. V gene TRBV23-1 combines with J gene TRBJ1-3; D may be TRBD1 (5 bases). TRBV23-1 counts as an open reading frame of uncertain function. CDR3 length: 19 amino acids. Trimming removed 1 base at V and 4 bases at J, with 23 bases between. The CDR3, as DNA: TGCGCCAGCAGTCAATTCCCAGAATGGCAGGGCGTAGGAGGAAACACCATATATTTT. It codes for CASSQFPEWQGVGGNTIYF.

The chain carries TRBV9 and TRBJ2-2; no definite D call. The germline V gene has CDR1 SGDLS and CDR2 YYNGEE. Trimming took off 0 bases at V and 1 base at J, with 7 bases between the two ends. The length of the CDR3 is 15 residues. The CDR3 nucleotides read TGTGCCAGCAGCGTAGACAACAGGAACACCGGGGAGCTGTTTTTT. As protein: CASSVDNRNTGELFF.

The genes are TRBV11-3 and TRBJ1-3, with 9 nucleotides matching TRBD1. The CDR3 loop spans 18 amino acids. V shed 5 bases and J 2 bases; nucleotides not matched to a gene: 13. In germline, CDR1 is SGHNT, CDR2 YENEEA. The CDR3 loop is CASSEGTGRAQAGNTIYF. CDR3 DNA: TGTGCCAGCAGCGAGGGGACAGGGAGAGCACAAGCTGGAAACACCATATATTTT.

V gene TRBV10-3 combines with J gene TRBJ2-5, with D possibly TRBD2 on 7 matching bases. V lost 8 bases, J lost 3 bases, and 19 bases lay in between. There are 15 residues in the CDR3. The germline V gene encodes CDR1 ENHRY and CDR2 SYGVKD. This CDR3 is CAIGRTGEGEETQYF. DNA for the CDR3: TGTGCCATCGGCAGAACGGGGGAGGGGGAAGAGACCCAGTACTTC.

The V and J genes are TRBV7-6 and TRBJ2-4; a possible D gene is TRBD1 (6 bases). This CDR3 is 17 amino acids long. The V end lost 1 base, the J end lost 0 bases, and 13 bases lay between the germline ends. Germline V gives CDR1 SGHVS, CDR2 FNYEAQ. CDR3 bases: TGTGCCAGCAGCTTAGAGGGGCAGGGGAAAGCCAAAAACATTCAGTACTTC. It yields the protein CASSLEGQGKAKNIQYF. Using reference TRBV7-6 and TRBJ2-4 for the parts outside the CDR3, the full variable domain is GAGVSQSPRYKVTKRGQDVALRCDPISGHVSLYWYRQALGQGPEFLTYFNYEAQQDKSGLPNDRFSAERPEGSISTLTIQRTEQRDSAMYRCASSLEGQGKAKNIQYFGAGTRLSVL.

The gene calls are TRBV7-8 and TRBJ2-1; D is uncertain. Trimming removed 1 base at V and 1 base at J, with 11 bases between. The CDR3 has 16 amino acids. Germline V CDR1 and CDR2: SGHVS, FQNEAQ. The CDR3 loop is CASSLGAPRSYNEQFF. CDR3 coding DNA: TGTGCCAGCAGCTTAGGGGCCCCGAGATCCTACAATGAGCAGTTCTTC.

The rearrangement uses TRBV30 and TRBJ2-3; D may be TRBD2 (7 bases). In germline, CDR1 is GTSNPN, CDR2 SVGIG (reference sequence). V lost 3 bases to trimming and J lost 3 bases, with 19 bases between them. CDR3 length: 16 residues. Here the CDR3 reads CAWRSGGAGRTDTQYF. The CDR3 region has the DNA TGTGCCTGGAGATCTGGGGGGGCGGGGAGGACAGATACGCAGTATTTT. The full variable domain, completed using reference TRBV30 and TRBJ2-3, is SQTIHQWPATLVQPVGSPLSLECTVEGTSNPNLYWYRQAAGRGLQLLFYSVGIGQISSEVPQNLSASRPQDRQFILSSKKLLLSDSGFYLCAWRSGGAGRTDTQYFGPGTRLTVL.

This rearrangement joins TRBV28 to TRBJ1-2; D remains ambiguous. The CDR3 runs 13 residues. CDR1 is MDHEN and CDR2 is SYDVKM in the germline V gene. V was pared by 5 bases and J by 6 bases, with 13 bases between. CDR3 region: CASSELSGNGYTF. In DNA, the CDR3 is TGTGCCAGCAGTGAATTAAGCGGGAATGGCTACACCTTC.

The chain has TRBV6-5 and TRBJ1-1; D is unclear. The germline CDR1 and CDR2 sequences are MNHEY and SVGAGI. Trimming took 2 bases from V and 1 from J, leaving 8 bases between them. The CDR3 has 14 amino acids. CDR3 DNA: TGTGCCAGCAGTTACCGTCGAGGGAACACTGAAGCTTTCTTT. Translating it yields CASSYRRGNTEAFF.

As to this clone: Germline and junction disagree at one end, which may indicate a read error. The rearrangement links TRBV6-5 to TRBJ1-2, with a possible D match to TRBD1 (5 bases). Per the germline V gene, CDR1 is MNHEY and CDR2 is SVGAGI. This CDR3 region has 14 residues. The CDR3: CASTRGEGVYRYTF. In nucleotides, the CDR3 is TGTGCCAGCACCCGAGGCGAAGGGGTCTATCGCTACACCTTC.

The genes are TRBV11-2 and TRBJ2-5, with 14 bases aligning to TRBD2. This CDR3 has 18 amino acids. V lost 5 bases and J lost 7; bases outside the gene matches: 15. The germline CDR1 and CDR2 sequences are SGHAT and FQNNGV. The CDR3 sequence: CASSLHTLGLAGDGTQYF. CDR3 bases: TGTGCCAGCAGCCTACACACCTTGGGACTAGCGGGAGATGGGACCCAGTACTTC.

The chain couples TRBV5-1 to TRBJ2-2, with D perhaps TRBD2 (5 bases). This CDR3 has 14 residues. Germline V gene sequence: CDR1 SGHRS, CDR2 YFSETQ. V lost 7 bases, J lost 4 bases, and 14 bases lay in between. Here the CDR3 reads CASGLDPATGELFF. CDR3 coding DNA: TGCGCCAGCGGACTGGACCCTGCCACCGGGGAGCTGTTTTTT.

The CDR3 protein is CASSLAGRYGYTF. For the CDR3, the DNA is TGTGCCAGCAGCTTGGCCGGCAGGTACGGCTACACCTTC. V usage is TRBV5-5 and J usage is TRBJ1-2; D is unresolved. Germline CDR1 reads SGHKS; CDR2 reads YYEKEE (reference sequence). The CDR3 loop spans 13 amino acids. The V gene lost 0 bases and the J gene lost 8 bases, with 11 bases spanning the gap.

The V gene is TRBV27, the J gene TRBJ2-2; 9 positions match TRBD2. The CDR3 spans 14 residues. Germline CDR1 MNHEY, CDR2 SMNVEV (reference sequence). V shed 6 bases, J shed 1 base, and the junction held 0 bases outside the gene matches. The CDR3 is CASRTSGNTGELFF. The CDR3 nucleotides are TGTGCCAGCAGGACTAGCGGGAACACCGGGGAGCTGTTTTTT.

The gene calls are TRBV7-2 and TRBJ2-7; D call uncertain. CDR3 length equals 14 residues. The germline CDR1 and CDR2 sequences are SGHTA and FQGNSA. The V gene lost 1 base and the J gene lost 1 base, with 8 bases spanning the gap. The CDR3 DNA reads as TGTGCCAGCAGCTTAGGCGGAATGTCCTACGAGCAGTACTTC. The encoded protein is CASSLGGMSYEQYF.

This clone was detected a few times. The J gene is TRBJ2-7, the V gene TRBV5-4; D perhaps matches TRBD2 (6 bases). The germline V and J ends were trimmed by 0 bases and 4 bases, with 11 bases remaining between them. The CDR3 runs 14 residues. Germline-derived CDR1 and CDR2 are SGHNT and YYREEE (reference sequence). Here the CDR3 reads CASSLAGSGYEQYF. The CDR3 DNA follows: TGTGCCAGCAGCTTGGCCGGGAGTGGTTACGAGCAGTACTTC.

This chain joins TRBV7-9 and TRBJ2-7, with D hard to call. Germline CDR1 SEHNR, CDR2 FQNEAQ (reference sequence). The germline V and J ends were trimmed by 0 bases and 5 bases, with 5 bases remaining between them. This CDR3 has 12 residues. This CDR3 is CASSLALNEQYF. The CDR3 coding sequence is TGTGCCAGCAGCTTAGCACTGAACGAGCAGTACTTC.

The V call is TRBV13, the J call TRBJ2-7, with TRBD1 identical over 9 bases. The CDR3 runs 14 residues. Germline V CDR1 and CDR2: PRHDT, FYEKMQ (reference sequence). The junction had 6 bases not matched to a gene; V was cut back by 5 bases and J by 4 bases. The CDR3 loop is CASSKQGASYEQYF. The DNA for the CDR3 is TGTGCCAGCAGCAAACAGGGGGCTAGTTACGAGCAGTACTTC.

The genes are TRBV7-3 and TRBJ2-1; 7 bases align to TRBD2. From germline, CDR1 is SGHTA and CDR2 FQGTGA. The trim removed 5 bases at V and 1 base at J, leaving 11 bases unmatched. The CDR3 runs 17 residues. CDR3 amino acids: CASSPSGFSGSYNEQFF. The CDR3 region has the DNA TGTGCCAGCAGCCCGTCGGGGTTTAGCGGGTCCTACAATGAGCAGTTCTTC.

This clone has a single count. The chain joins TRBV27 to TRBJ1-2, with TRBD1 matching 7 bases. This CDR3 has 13 residues. Germline V gene sequence: CDR1 MNHEY, CDR2 SMNVEV (reference sequence). The J segment lost 6 bases and the V segment lost 5 bases, leaving 6 bases of the junction unmatched. DNA of the CDR3: TGTGCCAGCAGTCTAGAAACAGGGGATGGCTACACCTTC. The encoded protein is CASSLETGDGYTF.

The chain carries TRBV6-5 and TRBJ2-7, with D tentatively TRBD2 (6 bases). The CDR3 is 15 residues long. Germline CDR1 reads MNHEY; CDR2 reads SVGAGI. V was pared by 0 bases and J by 3 bases, with 12 bases between. For the CDR3, the DNA is TGTGCCAGCAGTTACTCTGGGGCGGGGATCTACGAGCAGTACTTC. As protein: CASSYSGAGIYEQYF.

The V gene is TRBV2, the J gene TRBJ2-3; 12 bases line up with TRBD2. The germline CDR1 and CDR2 sequences are SNHLY and FYNNEI. V shed 8 bases, J shed 5 bases, and the junction held 11 bases outside the gene matches. The CDR3 extends over 16 amino acids. Here the CDR3 reads CASLASGRAGGDTQYF. For the CDR3, the DNA is TGTGCCAGCTTGGCTAGCGGGAGGGCCGGTGGAGATACGCAGTATTTT.

CDR3 amino acids: CASGASGSGDTQYF. Written as DNA, the CDR3 is TGTGCCAGCGGAGCTAGCGGGAGTGGAGATACGCAGTATTTT. The chain uses TRBV7-8 and TRBJ2-3; 10 bases align to TRBD2. Germline CDR1 SGHVS, CDR2 FQNEAQ. The trim removed 8 bases at V and 5 bases at J, leaving 7 bases unmatched. The CDR3 has 14 amino acids.